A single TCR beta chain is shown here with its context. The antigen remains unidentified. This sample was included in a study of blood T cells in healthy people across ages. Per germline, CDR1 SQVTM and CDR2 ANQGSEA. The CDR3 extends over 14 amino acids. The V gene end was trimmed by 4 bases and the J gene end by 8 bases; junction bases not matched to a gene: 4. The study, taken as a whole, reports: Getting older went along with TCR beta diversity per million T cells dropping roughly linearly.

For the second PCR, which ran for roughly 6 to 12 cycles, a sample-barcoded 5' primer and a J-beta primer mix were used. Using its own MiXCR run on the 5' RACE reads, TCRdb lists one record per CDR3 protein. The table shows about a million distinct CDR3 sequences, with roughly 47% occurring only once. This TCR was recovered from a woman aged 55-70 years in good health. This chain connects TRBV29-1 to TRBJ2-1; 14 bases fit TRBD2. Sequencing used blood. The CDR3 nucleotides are TGCAGCGTTGGGGGGACTAGCGGGAGTTATGAGCAGTTCTTC. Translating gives CSVGGTSGSYEQFF.